The clone carrying this TCR beta chain has ten or more counts. What it binds is unknown. The data are from a study of T-cell reconstitution after alpha-beta-depleted transplantation in children. Study findings and constraints: Among T cells one year after transplant, newly produced cells accounted for most counts and diversity. Some patients' high day-60 TCRbeta diversity was traced to surviving recipient T cells and thymic progenitors.

Unique molecular identifiers were used in preparing the TCRbeta library. TCRdb fed the PCR reads into MiXCR, producing one record per CDR3 protein. Among under 850,000 distinct CDR3 sequences listed, around 14% were seen once. The CDR3 is 12 amino acids. CDR1 SGHDT and CDR2 YYEEEE come from the germline V gene. V was pared by 4 bases and J by 5 bases, with 9 bases between. The chain joins TRBV5-6 to TRBJ2-5; no reliable D call. The input for sequencing was PBMCs, taken before TCRalphabeta/CD19-depleted stem cell transplant. This receptor was taken from a girl aged 2-15 years with congenital amegakaryocytic thrombocytopenia, due to receive a stem cell transplant. CDR3 in amino acids: CASSRRVETQYF. CDR3 in DNA: TGTGCCAGCAGCCGACGGGTCGAGACCCAGTACTTC.